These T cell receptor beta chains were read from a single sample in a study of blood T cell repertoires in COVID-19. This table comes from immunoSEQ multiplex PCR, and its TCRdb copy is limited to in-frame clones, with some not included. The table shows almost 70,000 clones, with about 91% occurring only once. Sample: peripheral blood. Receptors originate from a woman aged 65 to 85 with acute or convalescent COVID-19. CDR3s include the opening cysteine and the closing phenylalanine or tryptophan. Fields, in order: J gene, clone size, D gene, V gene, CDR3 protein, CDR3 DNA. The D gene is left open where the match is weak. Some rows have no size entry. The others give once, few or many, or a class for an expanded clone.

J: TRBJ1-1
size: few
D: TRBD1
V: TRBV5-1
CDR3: CASSFGTGNTEAFF
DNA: TGCGCCAGCAGCTTTGGGACAGGGAATACTGAAGCTTTCTTT

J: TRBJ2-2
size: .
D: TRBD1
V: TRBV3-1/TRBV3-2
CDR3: CASSPLPGQGAVTGELFF
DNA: TGTGCCAGCAGCCCTCTCCCGGGACAGGGGGCGGTCACCGGGGAGCTGTTTTTT

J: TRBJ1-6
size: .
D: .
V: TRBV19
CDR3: CASSIDSSSYNSPLHF
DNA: TGTGCCAGTAGTATAGACTCGAGCTCCTATAATTCACCCCTCCACTTT

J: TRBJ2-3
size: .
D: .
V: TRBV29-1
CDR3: CSVVPKMTADTQYF
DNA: TGCAGCGTTGTCCCTAAAATGACAGCAGATACGCAGTATTTT

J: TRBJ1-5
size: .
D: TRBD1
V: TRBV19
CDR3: CASSLRDRFNQPQHF
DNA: TGTGCCAGTAGTCTCCGGGACAGGTTCAATCAGCCCCAGCATTTT

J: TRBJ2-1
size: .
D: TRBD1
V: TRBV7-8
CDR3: CASSSSGTGYNEQFF
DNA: TGTGCCAGCAGCTCCTCCGGGACAGGGTACAATGAGCAGTTCTTC

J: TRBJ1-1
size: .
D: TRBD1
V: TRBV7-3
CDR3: CASSRTGGLDTEAFF
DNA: TGTGCCAGCAGCCGAACAGGGGGCCTTGACACTGAAGCTTTCTTT

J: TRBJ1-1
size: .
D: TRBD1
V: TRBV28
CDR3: CASKTGGVLNTEAFF
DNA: TGTGCCAGCAAGACAGGGGGCGTATTGAACACTGAAGCTTTCTTT

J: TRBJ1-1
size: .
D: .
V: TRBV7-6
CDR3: CASSLLRGGSDTEAFF
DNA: TGTGCCAGCAGCTTATTAAGGGGAGGGAGCGACACTGAAGCTTTCTTT

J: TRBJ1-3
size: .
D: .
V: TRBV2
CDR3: CASSYRTSGNTIYF
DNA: TGTGCCAGCTCTTACAGGACCTCTGGAAACACCATATATTTT

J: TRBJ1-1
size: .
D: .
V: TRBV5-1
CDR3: CASSSLGGEAFF
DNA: TGCGCCAGCAGCTCCCTCGGGGGGGAAGCTTTCTTT

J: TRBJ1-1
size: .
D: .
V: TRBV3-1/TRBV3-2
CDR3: CASSQEGGQVAFF
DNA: TGTGCCAGCAGCCAAGAGGGGGGGCAGGTAGCTTTCTTT

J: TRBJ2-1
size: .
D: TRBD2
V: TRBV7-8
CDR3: CATRTSGTLNEQFF
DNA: TGTGCCACCAGAACTAGCGGGACCCTCAATGAGCAGTTCTTC

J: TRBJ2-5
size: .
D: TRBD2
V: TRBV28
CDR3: CASSELAGVGETQYF
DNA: TGTGCCAGCAGTGAACTAGCGGGGGTGGGGGAGACCCAGTACTTC

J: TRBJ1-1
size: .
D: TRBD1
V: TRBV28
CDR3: CASNPGDRVPEAFF
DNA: TGTGCCAGCAATCCGGGAGACAGGGTGCCTGAAGCTTTCTTT

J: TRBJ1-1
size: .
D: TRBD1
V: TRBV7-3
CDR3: CASSAGTARWAFF
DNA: TGTGCCAGCAGCGCCGGGACAGCGCGCTGGGCTTTCTTT

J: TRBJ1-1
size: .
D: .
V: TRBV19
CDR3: CAVKRTANTEAFF
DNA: TGTGCCGTGAAACGGACAGCGAACACTGAAGCTTTCTTT

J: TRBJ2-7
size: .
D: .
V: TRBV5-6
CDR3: CASSMPGVREQYF
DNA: TGTGCCAGCAGCATGCCCGGTGTGCGAGAGCAGTACTTC

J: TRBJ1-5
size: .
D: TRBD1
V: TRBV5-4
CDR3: CASSRQGNNQPQHF
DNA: TGTGCCAGCAGTCGACAGGGGAACAATCAGCCCCAGCATTTT

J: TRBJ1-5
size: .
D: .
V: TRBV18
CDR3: CASSPITGLNQPQHF
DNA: TGTGCCAGCTCACCGATCACAGGTCTTAATCAGCCCCAGCATTTT

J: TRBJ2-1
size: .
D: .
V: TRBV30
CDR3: CAWNQAAGYNEQFF
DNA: TGTGCCTGGAATCAGGCTGCGGGCTACAATGAGCAGTTCTTC

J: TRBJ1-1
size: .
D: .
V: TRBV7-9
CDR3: CASSFPVPTEAFF
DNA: TGTGCCAGCAGCTTCCCTGTCCCCACTGAAGCTTTCTTT

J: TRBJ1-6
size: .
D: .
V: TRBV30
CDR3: CAWSGSGDSPLHF
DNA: TGTGCCTGGAGTGGATCAGGGGACTCACCCCTCCACTTT

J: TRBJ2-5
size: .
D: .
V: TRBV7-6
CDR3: CASSKGLRETQYF
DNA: TGTGCCAGCAGCAAGGGGTTACGGGAGACCCAGTACTTC

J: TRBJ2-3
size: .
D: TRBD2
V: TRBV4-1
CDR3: CASSQDIGGQGGTDTQYF
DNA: TGCGCCAGCAGCCAAGATATAGGAGGGCAGGGAGGGACAGATACGCAGTATTTT

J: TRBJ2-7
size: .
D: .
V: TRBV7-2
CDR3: CASSFPVVLLSYEQYF
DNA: TGTGCCAGCAGCTTCCCCGTGGTGCTACTATCCTACGAGCAGTACTTC

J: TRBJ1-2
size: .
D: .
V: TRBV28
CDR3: CAILNGGGGNYGYTF
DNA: TGTGCCATCTTGAACGGGGGGGGCGGAAACTATGGCTACACCTTC

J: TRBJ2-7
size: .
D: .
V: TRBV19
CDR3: CASSIRADGDYTHYF
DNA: TGTGCCAGTAGTATTAGGGCGGACGGGGATTACACCCATTACTTC

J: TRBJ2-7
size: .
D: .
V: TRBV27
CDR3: CASLTSSGLHLTYEQYF
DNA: TGTGCCAGCCTTACTTCCTCAGGGCTGCATCTCACCTACGAGCAGTACTTC

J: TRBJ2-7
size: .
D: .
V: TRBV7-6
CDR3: CASSLGTFGGEQYF
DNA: TGTGCCAGCAGCTTAGGGACCTTCGGCGGGGAGCAGTACTTC

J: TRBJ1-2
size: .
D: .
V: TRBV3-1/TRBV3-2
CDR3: CASSPYTGSPYGYTF
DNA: TGTGCCAGCAGCCCATATACCGGGTCTCCCTATGGCTACACCTTC

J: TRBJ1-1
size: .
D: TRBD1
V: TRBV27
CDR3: CASSTGGTEAFF
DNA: TGTGCCAGCAGCACAGGGGGCACTGAAGCTTTCTTT

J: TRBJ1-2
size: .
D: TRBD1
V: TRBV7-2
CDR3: CASSTQGDDYGYTF
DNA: TGTGCCAGCAGCACACAGGGGGACGACTATGGCTACACCTTC

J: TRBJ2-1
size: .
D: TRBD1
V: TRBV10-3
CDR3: CAISESTPGGFNEQFF
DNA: TGTGCCATCAGTGAGTCGACGCCAGGGGGTTTTAATGAGCAGTTCTTC

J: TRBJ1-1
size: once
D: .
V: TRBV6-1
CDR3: CASSEGVRGNTEAFF
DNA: TGTGCCAGCAGTGAAGGGGTCAGGGGGAACACTGAAGCTTTCTTT

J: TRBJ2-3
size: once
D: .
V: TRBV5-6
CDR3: CASSPGTLRRNTQYF
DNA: TGTGCCAGCAGCCCCGGGACTCTTAGGAGGAATACGCAGTATTTT

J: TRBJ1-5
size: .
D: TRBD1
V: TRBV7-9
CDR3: CASSLEGKTGLSNQPQHF
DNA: TGTGCCAGCAGCTTAGAAGGGAAGACAGGGTTGAGCAATCAGCCCCAGCATTTT

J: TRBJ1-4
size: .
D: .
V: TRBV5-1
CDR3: CASSTGQLEKLFF
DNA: TGCGCCAGCAGCACCGGACAGCTTGAAAAACTGTTTTTT

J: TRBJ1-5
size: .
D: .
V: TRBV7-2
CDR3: CASSLAGNTNQPQHF
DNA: TGTGCCAGCAGCTTGGCAGGGAACACCAATCAGCCCCAGCATTTT

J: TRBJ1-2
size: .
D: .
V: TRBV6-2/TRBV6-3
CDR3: CASSYFQGSQIGYTF
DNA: TGTGCCAGCAGTTACTTTCAGGGGAGTCAGATCGGCTACACCTTC

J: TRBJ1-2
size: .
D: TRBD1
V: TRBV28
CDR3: CASRDRVGYTF
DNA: TGTGCCAGCAGGGACAGGGTTGGCTACACCTTC

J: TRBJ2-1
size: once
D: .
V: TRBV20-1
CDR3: CSAKTGSEQFF
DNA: TGCAGTGCTAAAACAGGAAGTGAGCAGTTCTTC

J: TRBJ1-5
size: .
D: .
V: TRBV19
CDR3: CASRGSNQPQHF
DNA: TGTGCCAGCCGAGGGAGCAATCAGCCCCAGCATTTT

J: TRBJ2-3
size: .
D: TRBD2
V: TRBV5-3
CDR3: CARSRTSGIGTDTQYF
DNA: TGTGCCAGAAGCCGGACTAGCGGGATAGGTACAGATACGCAGTATTTT

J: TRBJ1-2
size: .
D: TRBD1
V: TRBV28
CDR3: CASSLFGQGLGFYGYTF
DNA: TGTGCCAGCAGTCTATTTGGACAGGGATTGGGGTTCTATGGCTACACCTTC

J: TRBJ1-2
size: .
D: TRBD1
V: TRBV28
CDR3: CASAGGTAYGYTF
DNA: TGTGCCAGCGCAGGGGGGACAGCCTATGGCTACACCTTC

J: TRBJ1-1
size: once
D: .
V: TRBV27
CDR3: CASSVATLTEAFF
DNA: TGTGCCAGCAGTGTAGCGACTCTCACTGAAGCTTTCTTT

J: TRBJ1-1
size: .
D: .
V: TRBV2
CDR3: CASSANSPNTEAFF
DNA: TGTGCCAGCAGTGCGAACAGCCCGAACACTGAAGCTTTCTTT